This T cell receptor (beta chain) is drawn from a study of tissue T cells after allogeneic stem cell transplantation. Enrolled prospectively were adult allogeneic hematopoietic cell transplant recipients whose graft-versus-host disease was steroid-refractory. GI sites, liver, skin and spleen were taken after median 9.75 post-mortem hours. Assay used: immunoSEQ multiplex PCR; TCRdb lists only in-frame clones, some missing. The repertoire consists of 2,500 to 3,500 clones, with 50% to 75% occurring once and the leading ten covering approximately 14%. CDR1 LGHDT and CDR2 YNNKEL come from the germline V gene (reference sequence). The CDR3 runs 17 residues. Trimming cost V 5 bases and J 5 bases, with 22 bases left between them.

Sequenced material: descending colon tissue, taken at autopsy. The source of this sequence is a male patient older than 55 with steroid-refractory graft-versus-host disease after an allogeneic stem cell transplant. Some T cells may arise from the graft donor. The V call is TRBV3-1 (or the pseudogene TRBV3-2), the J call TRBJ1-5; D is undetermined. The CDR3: CASSTQGPFLHHQPQHF. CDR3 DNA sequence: TGTGCCAGCAGCACTCAAGGTCCATTTTTGCATCATCAGCCCCAGCATTTT.